These 26 T cell receptor beta chains originate from one sample sequenced in a study of blood T cells in healthy people across ages. The second PCR ran roughly 6 to 11 cycles with a sample-barcoded 5' primer and J-beta primers. TCRdb passed the 5' RACE reads through MiXCR, listing each CDR3 protein once. The top ten hold about a sixth of the sample, which has approximately 800,000 distinct CDR3 sequences, around 50% seen once. The sequenced sample consisted of blood. These receptors all stem from an elderly man in good health.

The chain employs TRBV7-8 and TRBJ2-3; 7 positions match TRBD1. Germline assignment: CDR1 SGHVS and CDR2 FQNEAQ. This CDR3 region has 15 residues. V lost 6 bases and J lost 2; bases outside the gene matches: 8. The CDR3 region has the DNA TGTGCCAGCAGACCCGACAGGGTCAACACAGATACGCAGTATTTT. This codes for CASRPDRVNTDTQYF.

This clonotype was recorded a few times. V gene TRBV19 combines with J gene TRBJ2-7; no clear D. V lost 4 bases, J lost 0 bases, and 7 bases lay in between. This CDR3 is 13 amino acids long. Germline V gene lookup returns CDR1 LNHDA and CDR2 SQIVND (reference sequence). The CDR3 DNA is TGTGCCAGTAGTAGCCTGAGCTCCTACGAGCAGTACTTC. It is translated as CASSSLSSYEQYF.

The V gene is TRBV27, the J gene TRBJ2-1; 9 bases agree with TRBD2. The CDR3 is 13 residues long. Trimming took 5 bases from V and 11 from J; bases not matched to a gene: 7. Germline values: CDR1 MNHEY, CDR2 SMNVEV (reference sequence). CDR3: CASSGTSRPQQFF. CDR3 DNA: TGTGCCAGCAGTGGGACTAGCAGGCCCCAGCAGTTCTTC.

The chain joins TRBV7-8 to TRBJ2-7; tentatively, D is TRBD1 or TRBD2 (6 bases each). The CDR3 consists of 14 residues. Trimming removed 1 base from V and 5 bases from J, with 12 bases in between. CDR1 is SGHVS and CDR2 is FQNEAQ in the germline V gene. As DNA, the CDR3 is TGTGCCAGCAGCTTAGGGTCCGGGGGCAACGAGCAGTACTTC. Translation: CASSLGSGGNEQYF.

V gene TRBV5-1 combines with J gene TRBJ2-5, with D unresolved. V dropped 4 bases and J dropped 0 bases, with 4 bases sitting between them. CDR1 and CDR2 (germline): SGHRS, YFSETQ. The CDR3 has 12 residues. The CDR3 region is CASSANQETQYF. The CDR3 DNA reads TGCGCCAGCAGCGCTAACCAAGAGACCCAGTACTTC.

In this sample, this clonotype turned up a few times. The V gene is TRBV6-6, the J gene TRBJ2-2; tentatively, D is TRBD2 (5 bases). Trimming cost V 5 bases and J 4 bases, with 14 bases left between them. The germline gives CDR1 MNHNY, CDR2 SVGAGI (reference sequence). This CDR3 region has 15 residues. The CDR3 sequence is CASSPPGDPTGELFF. The CDR3 coding sequence is TGTGCCAGCAGTCCCCCCGGGGATCCCACCGGGGAGCTGTTTTTT.

This clonotype was found many times. The J gene is TRBJ2-3, the V gene TRBV28; D is unresolved. Trimming left V 6 bases short and J 1 base short, with 11 bases between. This CDR3 comprises 14 residues. Germline V gives CDR1 MDHEN, CDR2 SYDVKM. CDR3 residues: CASSLYRGTDTQYF. The CDR3 DNA sequence: TGTGCCAGCAGCCTTTACCGGGGCACAGATACGCAGTATTTT.

The gene calls are TRBV10-3 and TRBJ2-4; the D is unclear. The end of the DNA is better explained by TRBJ2-7, so the J call may be wrong. Germline-derived CDR1 and CDR2 are ENHRY and SYGVKD. CDR3 size: 13 residues. CDR3 sequence: CAISGPVTYEQYF. As DNA, the CDR3 is TGTGCCATCTCCGGGCCCGTAACCTACGAGCAGTACTTC.

This clonotype was recorded a few times. CDR3 sequence reads: CASSQASGRRGETQYF. The CDR3 bases are TGTGCCAGCAGCCAGGCTAGCGGGAGGAGGGGAGAGACCCAGTACTTC. V is TRBV4-2 and J is TRBJ2-5; 11 bases align to TRBD2. The V gene end was trimmed by 3 bases and the J gene end by 4 bases; junction bases not matched to a gene: 7. In germline, CDR1 is LGHNA, CDR2 YNFKEQ. The CDR3 has 16 amino acids.

This clonotype was seen many times. The chain carries TRBV25-1 and TRBJ2-7, with D unresolved. V was cut by 5 bases and J by 4 bases, with 0 bases left in between. Germline CDR1 MGHDK, CDR2 SYGVNS. This CDR3 region has 9 residues. The DNA for the CDR3 is TGTGCCAGCAGTTACGAGCAGTACTTC. It translates to CASSYEQYF.

This clonotype was observed a few times. This sequence joins TRBV7-3 and TRBJ2-3, with TRBD2 identical over 8 bases. V was pared by 4 bases and J by 2 bases, with 2 bases of the junction left unmatched. CDR1 is SGHTA and CDR2 is FQGTGA in the germline V gene. The CDR3 covers 14 residues. CDR3 sequence reads: CASSWGLDTDTQYF. CDR3 nucleotides: TGTGCCAGCAGCTGGGGACTAGACACAGATACGCAGTATTTT. The complete variable domain, with remaining parts taken from reference TRBV7-3 and TRBJ2-3, reads GAGVSQTPSNKVTEKGKYVELRCDPISGHTALYWYRQSLGQGPEFLIYFQGTGAADDSGLPNDRFFAVRPEGSVSTLKIQRTERGDSAVYLCASSWGLDTDTQYFGPGTRLTVL.

This clonotype was counted at least ten times. The chain has TRBV7-2 and TRBJ1-2; D ambiguous. V lost 7 bases and J 4 bases, leaving 19 bases between the germline ends. Germline CDR1 reads SGHTA; CDR2 reads FQGNSA. The CDR3 is 15 residues long. The chain's CDR3 is CASIRPTDGSYGYTF. For the CDR3, the DNA is TGTGCCAGCATCCGACCCACGGACGGATCCTATGGCTACACCTTC.

V gene TRBV5-1 combines with J gene TRBJ1-2; D remains ambiguous. V lost 4 bases to trimming and J lost 8 bases, with 15 bases between them. Looked up from germline, CDR1 is SGHRS and CDR2 is YFSETQ. The CDR3 extends over 13 amino acids. CDR3 nucleotide sequence: TGCGCCAGCAGCGCGACGGCTTTTCAGGGCTACACCTTC. Amino acid sequence: CASSATAFQGYTF.

This clonotype was observed at least ten times. This sequence joins TRBV6-4 and TRBJ2-5, with 7 nucleotides matching TRBD2. Germline CDR1 and CDR2: MRHNA and SNTAGT. This CDR3 is built from 16 residues. V shed 5 bases, J shed 11 bases, and the junction held 20 bases outside the gene matches. DNA for the CDR3: TGTGCCAGCAGTCCCCTGGGGCGGGGGATAGGCAATGAGCAGTACTTC. Its translation is CASSPLGRGIGNEQYF.

The V and J genes are TRBV2 and TRBJ2-7; 13 bases agree with TRBD2. There are 15 residues in the CDR3. From germline, CDR1 is SNHLY and CDR2 FYNNEI. V shed 6 bases and J 9 bases; nucleotides not matched to a gene: 11. The CDR3 loop is CASRRLAGGYNGQYF. The CDR3 DNA reads as TGTGCCAGCAGAAGACTAGCGGGAGGCTACAATGGGCAGTACTTC.

This clonotype was picked up a small number of times. The V and J genes are TRBV6-5 and TRBJ1-2; 8 nucleotides line up with TRBD1. The J segment lost 7 bases and the V segment lost 6 bases, leaving 10 bases of the junction unmatched. There are 14 residues in the CDR3. CDR1 and CDR2 (germline): MNHEY, SVGAGI. The CDR3 DNA reads TGTGCCAGCAGGCAGGCCGGACAGGGAAGTGGCTACACCTTC. The encoded protein is CASRQAGQGSGYTF.

The rearrangement joins TRBV16 to TRBJ2-5; D call uncertain. The V end lost 3 bases, the J end lost 1 base, and 9 bases lay between the germline ends. The length of the CDR3 is 14 residues. CDR1 and CDR2 (germline): KGHSY, FQNENV. DNA for the CDR3: TGTGCCAGCAGCCAGACCGGGCCCCAAGAGACCCAGTACTTC. Its protein product is CASSQTGPQETQYF.

As for this clonotype: Possible read error: a much larger clone is one base away. This rearrangement joins TRBV12-3 or TRBV12-4 to TRBJ2-5; D gene unclear. Trimming took off 2 bases at V and 11 bases at J, with 15 bases between the two ends. The CDR3 sequence is 13 residues long. In nucleotides, the CDR3 is TGTGCCAGCAGTTTACGTCAAGGCAATGAGCAGTACTTC. It encodes CASSLRQGNEQYF.

This clonotype has a count of ten or more. The chain carries TRBV5-6 and TRBJ2-1, with a tentative D call TRBD2 (5 bases). V was cut by 2 bases and J by 2 bases, with 11 bases left in between. The germline V gene has CDR1 SGHDT and CDR2 YYEEEE. The CDR3 has 15 residues. CDR3 region: CASSFRRMAYNEQFF. Here the CDR3 DNA reads TGTGCCAGCAGCTTTAGGAGGATGGCCTACAATGAGCAGTTCTTC.

The rearrangement uses TRBV11-2 and TRBJ1-2; 8 bases are shared with TRBD1. V was pared by 5 bases and J by 6 bases, with 11 bases of the junction left unmatched. Germline assignment: CDR1 SGHAT and CDR2 FQNNGV. The CDR3 covers 15 residues. The CDR3 protein is CASSLLGAGGDGYTF. The CDR3 DNA reads as TGTGCCAGCAGCCTCCTTGGGGCAGGGGGCGATGGCTACACCTTC.

The J gene is TRBJ2-1, the V gene TRBV12-3 or TRBV12-4, with unresolved D. The CDR3 spans 15 residues. V was clipped by 6 bases and J by 0 bases, with 12 bases between them. This chain's CDR3 is CASSVPMSSYNEQFF. The CDR3 bases are TGTGCCAGCAGCGTCCCGATGAGCTCCTACAATGAGCAGTTCTTC.

The chain couples TRBV20-1 to TRBJ1-1; maybe TRBD1 (6 bases). Looked up from germline, CDR1 is DFQATT and CDR2 is SNEGSKA (reference sequence). The CDR3 sequence is 14 residues long. V shed 6 bases and J shed 2 bases, with 16 bases lying between them. CDR3 in DNA: TGCAGTGCCCGTCTGACAGGAATAAACACTGAAGCTTTCTTT. Its translation: CSARLTGINTEAFF.

This clonotype was detected many times. The rearrangement uses TRBV11-3 and TRBJ2-2; possibly TRBD2 for D (5 bases). Trimming took off 0 bases at V and 5 bases at J, with 10 bases between the two ends. The CDR3 contains 15 residues. The germline CDR1 and CDR2 sequences are SGHNT and YENEEA. The CDR3 loop is CASSLDPWETGELFF. The CDR3 DNA reads as TGTGCCAGCAGCTTAGATCCGTGGGAGACCGGGGAGCTGTTTTTT.

The V call is TRBV6-5, the J call TRBJ2-4; D is perhaps TRBD1 (5 bases). CDR3 length equals 16 residues. The germline V and J ends were trimmed by 0 bases and 0 bases, with 9 bases remaining between them. CDR1 MNHEY and CDR2 SVGAGI come from the germline V gene. DNA of the CDR3: TGTGCCAGCAGTTACTCTGAACAGGCAGCCAAAAACATTCAGTACTTC. It translates to CASSYSEQAAKNIQYF.

There are a few counts of this clonotype. The genes are TRBV7-2 and TRBJ2-5; 10 bases align to TRBD1. The ends lost 0 bases at V and 4 bases at J; junction bases unmatched: 5. The CDR3 runs 16 residues. Germline V gives CDR1 SGHTA, CDR2 FQGNSA. For the CDR3, the DNA is TGTGCCAGCAGCTTAGCCGGGACAGGGGAAAGAGAGACCCAGTACTTC. Its translation is CASSLAGTGERETQYF.

CDR3 sequence (DNA): TGTGCCAGCAGTTTAAGTGACACTGGCTGGGGGACCCAGTACTTC. This translates into CASSLSDTGWGTQYF. J is TRBJ2-5 and V is TRBV28; D ambiguous. Trimming cost V 2 bases and J 7 bases, with 17 bases left between them. This CDR3 has 15 residues. The germline V gene has CDR1 MDHEN and CDR2 SYDVKM.